This TCR beta chain is from a study of breast tumors, draining lymph nodes, adjacent tissues. Study-level points and caveats: Compared with basal-like, luminal-like tumors shared significantly more repertoire with nontumor tissue.

This clonotype appeared many times. Its antigen is undetermined. V shed 2 bases and J 8 bases; nucleotides not matched to a gene: 6. Germline lookup yields CDR1 DFQATT and CDR2 SNEGSKA (reference sequence). The CDR3 consists of 14 residues. TCRdb passed the multiplex PCR reads through MiXCR, listing each CDR3 protein once. The table records around 50,000 distinct CDR3 sequences, around 23% of them present only once. Sequenced sample: breast tumor tissue. The chain recombines TRBV20-1 with TRBJ1-6; TRBD1 matches 7 bases. The source is a female donor with breast cancer. Some clones in this sample may be carry-over from other donors' samples. The CDR3 protein is CSARRQGPYSPLHF. The DNA of the CDR3 is TGCAGTGCTAGACGACAGGGACCGTATTCACCCCTCCACTTT.